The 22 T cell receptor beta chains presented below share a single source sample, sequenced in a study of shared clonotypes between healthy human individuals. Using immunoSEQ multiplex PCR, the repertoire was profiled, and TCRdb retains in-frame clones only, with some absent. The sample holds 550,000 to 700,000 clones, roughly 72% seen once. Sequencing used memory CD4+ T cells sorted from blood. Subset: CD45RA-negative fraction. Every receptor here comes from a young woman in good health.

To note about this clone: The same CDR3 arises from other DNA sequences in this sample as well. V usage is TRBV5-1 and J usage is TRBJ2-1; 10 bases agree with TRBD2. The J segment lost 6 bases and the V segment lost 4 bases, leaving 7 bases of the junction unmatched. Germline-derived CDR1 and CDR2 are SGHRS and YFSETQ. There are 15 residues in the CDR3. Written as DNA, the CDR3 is TGCGCCAGCAGCCTGGATTTAGCGGGAGGCAATGAGCAGTTCTTC. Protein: CASSLDLAGGNEQFF.

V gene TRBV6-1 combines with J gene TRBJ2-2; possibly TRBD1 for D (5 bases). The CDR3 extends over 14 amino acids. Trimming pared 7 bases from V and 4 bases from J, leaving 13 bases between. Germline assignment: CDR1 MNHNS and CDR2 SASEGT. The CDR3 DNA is TGTGCCAGCATCAGGGTATACGGCACCGGGGAGCTGTTTTTT. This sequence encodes CASIRVYGTGELFF.

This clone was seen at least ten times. DNA for the CDR3: TGTGCCAGCAAGTTGCCGGGTACCGGGAACACTGAAGCTTTCTTT. This sequence encodes CASKLPGTGNTEAFF. The chain employs TRBV28 and TRBJ1-1, with D uncertain. The V end was cut by 7 bases, the J end by 1 base, with 16 bases between. The CDR3 is 15 amino acids. Germline V gene data show CDR1 as MDHEN and CDR2 as SYDVKM.

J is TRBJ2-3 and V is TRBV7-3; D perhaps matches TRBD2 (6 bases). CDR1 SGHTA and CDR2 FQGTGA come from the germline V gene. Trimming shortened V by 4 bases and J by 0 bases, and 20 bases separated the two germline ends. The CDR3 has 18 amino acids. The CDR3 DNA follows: TGTGCCAGCAGCTCTAGTTCCTCCTTAGGGACTAGCACAGATACGCAGTATTTT. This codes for CASSSSSSLGTSTDTQYF.

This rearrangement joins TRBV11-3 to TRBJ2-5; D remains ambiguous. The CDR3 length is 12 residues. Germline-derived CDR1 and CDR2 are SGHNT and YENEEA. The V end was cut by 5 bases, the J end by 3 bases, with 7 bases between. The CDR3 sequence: CASSKHEETQYF. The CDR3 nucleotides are TGTGCCAGCAGCAAACACGAAGAGACCCAGTACTTC.

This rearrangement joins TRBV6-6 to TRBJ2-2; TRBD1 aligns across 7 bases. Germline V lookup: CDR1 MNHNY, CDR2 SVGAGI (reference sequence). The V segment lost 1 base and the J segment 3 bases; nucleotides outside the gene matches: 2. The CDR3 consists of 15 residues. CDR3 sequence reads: CASSYYGTDTGELFF. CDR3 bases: TGTGCCAGCAGTTACTATGGGACAGACACCGGGGAGCTGTTTTTT.

The CDR3 DNA follows: TGTGCCAGCAGAGAGCCGGGAGTTGGGGTCTACGAGCAGTACTTC. Its protein is CASREPGVGVYEQYF. The J gene is TRBJ2-7, the V gene TRBV11-2; a possible D gene is TRBD2 (6 bases). CDR3 length: 15 amino acids. CDR1 is SGHAT and CDR2 is FQNNGV in the germline V gene. The V end lost 6 bases, the J end lost 3 bases, and 18 bases lay between the germline ends.

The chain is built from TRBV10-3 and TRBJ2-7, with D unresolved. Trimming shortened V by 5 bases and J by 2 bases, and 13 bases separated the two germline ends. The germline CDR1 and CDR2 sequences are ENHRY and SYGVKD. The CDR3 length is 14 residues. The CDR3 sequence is CAISTPSKPYEQYF. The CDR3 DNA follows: TGTGCCATCAGTACTCCGAGCAAGCCCTACGAGCAGTACTTC.

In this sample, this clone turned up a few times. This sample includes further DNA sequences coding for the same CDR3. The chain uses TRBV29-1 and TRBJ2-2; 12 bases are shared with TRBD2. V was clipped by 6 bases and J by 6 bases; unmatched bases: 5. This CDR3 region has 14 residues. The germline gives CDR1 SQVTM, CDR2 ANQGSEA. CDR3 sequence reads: CSVQTSGSPGELFF. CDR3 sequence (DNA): TGCAGCGTCCAGACTAGCGGGAGTCCCGGGGAGCTGTTTTTT.

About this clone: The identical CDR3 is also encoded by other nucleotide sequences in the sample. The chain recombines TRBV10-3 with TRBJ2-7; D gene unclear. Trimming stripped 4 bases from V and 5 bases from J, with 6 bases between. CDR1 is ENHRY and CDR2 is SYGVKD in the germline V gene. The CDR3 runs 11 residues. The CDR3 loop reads CAISARDEQYF. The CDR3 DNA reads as TGTGCCATCAGTGCAAGGGACGAGCAGTACTTC.

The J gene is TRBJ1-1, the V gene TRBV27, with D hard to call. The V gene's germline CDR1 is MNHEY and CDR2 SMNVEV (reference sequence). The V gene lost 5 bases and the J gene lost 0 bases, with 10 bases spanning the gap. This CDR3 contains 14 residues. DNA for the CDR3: TGTGCCAGCAGTCGGTCCCGCTTGAACACTGAAGCTTTCTTT. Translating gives CASSRSRLNTEAFF.

The CDR3 protein is CASSQSGGGGNRGYTF. DNA for the CDR3: TGCGCCAGCAGCCAATCGGGGGGTGGAGGGAACCGCGGCTACACCTTC. The chain is built from TRBV4-1 and TRBJ1-2, with D maybe TRBD1 (5 bases). The CDR3 is made up of 16 amino acids. The germline V gene has CDR1 MGHRA and CDR2 YSYEKL. The ends were cut back, 2 bases at V and 8 bases at J, with 21 bases in the middle.

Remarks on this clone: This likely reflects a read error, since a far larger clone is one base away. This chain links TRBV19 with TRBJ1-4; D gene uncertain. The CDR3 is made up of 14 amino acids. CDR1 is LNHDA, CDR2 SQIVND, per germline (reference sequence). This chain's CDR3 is CVSSMMAANEKLFF. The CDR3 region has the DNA TGTGTCAGTAGTATGATGGCCGCTAATGAAAAACTGTTTTTT.

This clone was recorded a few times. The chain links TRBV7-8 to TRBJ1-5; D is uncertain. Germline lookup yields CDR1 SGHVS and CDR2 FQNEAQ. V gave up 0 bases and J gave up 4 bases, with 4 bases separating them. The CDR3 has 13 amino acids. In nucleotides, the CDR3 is TGTGCCAGCAGCTTAGCCCGGAATCAGCCCCAGCATTTT. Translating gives CASSLARNQPQHF. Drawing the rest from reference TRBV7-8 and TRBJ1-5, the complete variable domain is GAGVSQSPRYKVAKRGQDVALRCDPISGHVSLFWYQQALGQGPEFLTYFQNEAQLDKSGLPSDRFFAERPEGSVSTLKIQRTQQEDSAVYLCASSLARNQPQHFGDGTRLSIL.

The CDR3 spells CASSQDDSSSYEQYF. Written as DNA, the CDR3 is TGTGCCAGCAGCCAAGATGACTCCAGCTCCTACGAGCAGTACTTC. The genes are TRBV4-2 and TRBJ2-7; D gene unclear. The CDR3 is 15 amino acids. The germline V gene has CDR1 LGHNA and CDR2 YNFKEQ. Between the trimmed V and J ends, which lost 0 bases and 0 bases, there was a span of 9 bases.

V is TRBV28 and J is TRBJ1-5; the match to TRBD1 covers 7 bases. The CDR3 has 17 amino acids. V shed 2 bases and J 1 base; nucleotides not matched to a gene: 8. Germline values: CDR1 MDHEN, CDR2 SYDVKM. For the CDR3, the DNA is TGTGCCAGCAGTTTAGCCTGGTACAGGGGAAGCAATCAGCCCCAGCATTTT. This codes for CASSLAWYRGSNQPQHF.

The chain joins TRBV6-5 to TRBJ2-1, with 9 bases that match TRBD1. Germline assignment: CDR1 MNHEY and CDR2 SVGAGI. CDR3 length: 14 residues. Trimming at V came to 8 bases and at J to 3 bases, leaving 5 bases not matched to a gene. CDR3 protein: CASRRDRDYNEQFF. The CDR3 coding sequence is TGTGCCAGCCGACGGGACAGGGACTACAATGAGCAGTTCTTC.

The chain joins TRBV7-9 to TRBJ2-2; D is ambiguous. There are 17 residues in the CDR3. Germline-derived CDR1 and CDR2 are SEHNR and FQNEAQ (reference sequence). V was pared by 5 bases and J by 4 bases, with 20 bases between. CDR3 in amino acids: CASSLRPGRKGTGELFF. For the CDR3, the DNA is TGTGCCAGCAGCCTACGCCCCGGGCGTAAGGGCACCGGGGAGCTGTTTTTT.

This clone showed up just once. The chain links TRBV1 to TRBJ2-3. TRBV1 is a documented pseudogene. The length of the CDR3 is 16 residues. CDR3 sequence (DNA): TGCACCAGCAGCCTACCCACGGGGCTCCTAGGAGATACGCAGTATTTT. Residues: CTSSLPTGLLGDTQYF.

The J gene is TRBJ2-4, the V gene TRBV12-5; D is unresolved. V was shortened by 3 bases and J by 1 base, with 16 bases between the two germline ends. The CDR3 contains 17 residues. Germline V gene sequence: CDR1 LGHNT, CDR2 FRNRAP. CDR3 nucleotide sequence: TGTGCTAGTGGTTTATGGCCAGGCGGAGAGGCCAAAAACATTCAGTACTTC. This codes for CASGLWPGGEAKNIQYF.

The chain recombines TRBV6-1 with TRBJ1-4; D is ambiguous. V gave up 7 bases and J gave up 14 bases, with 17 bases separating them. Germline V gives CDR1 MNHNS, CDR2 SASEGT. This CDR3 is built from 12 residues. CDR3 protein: CASTPDARGLFF. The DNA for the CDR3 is TGTGCCAGCACCCCAGATGCACGAGGGCTGTTTTTT.

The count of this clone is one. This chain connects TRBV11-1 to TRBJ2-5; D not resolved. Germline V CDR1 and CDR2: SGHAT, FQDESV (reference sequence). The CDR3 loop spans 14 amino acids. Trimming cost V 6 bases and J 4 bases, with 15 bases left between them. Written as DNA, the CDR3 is TGTGCCAGCAGTCCTAGGGCCAATGCAGAGACCCAGTACTTC. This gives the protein CASSPRANAETQYF.